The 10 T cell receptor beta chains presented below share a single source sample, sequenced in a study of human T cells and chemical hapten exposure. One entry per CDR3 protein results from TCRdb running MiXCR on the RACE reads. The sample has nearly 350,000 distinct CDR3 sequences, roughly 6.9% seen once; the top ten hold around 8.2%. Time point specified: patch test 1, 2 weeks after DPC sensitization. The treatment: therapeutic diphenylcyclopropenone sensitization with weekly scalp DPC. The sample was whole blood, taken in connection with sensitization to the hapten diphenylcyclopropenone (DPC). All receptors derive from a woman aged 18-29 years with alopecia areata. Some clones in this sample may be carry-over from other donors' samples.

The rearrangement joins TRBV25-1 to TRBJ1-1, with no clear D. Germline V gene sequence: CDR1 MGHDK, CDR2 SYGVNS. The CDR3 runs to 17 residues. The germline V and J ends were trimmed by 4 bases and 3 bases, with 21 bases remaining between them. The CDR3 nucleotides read TGTGCCAGCAGTGTAGTAACAGCCGCCCATGGCGACACTGAAGCTTTCTTT. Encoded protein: CASSVVTAAHGDTEAFF.

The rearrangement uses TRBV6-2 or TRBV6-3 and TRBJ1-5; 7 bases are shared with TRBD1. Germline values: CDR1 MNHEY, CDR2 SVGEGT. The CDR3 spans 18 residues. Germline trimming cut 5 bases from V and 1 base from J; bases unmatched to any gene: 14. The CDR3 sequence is CASSSGRRDSMSNQPQHF. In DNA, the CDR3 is TGTGCCAGCAGTAGTGGTCGGAGGGACAGTATGAGCAATCAGCCCCAGCATTTT.

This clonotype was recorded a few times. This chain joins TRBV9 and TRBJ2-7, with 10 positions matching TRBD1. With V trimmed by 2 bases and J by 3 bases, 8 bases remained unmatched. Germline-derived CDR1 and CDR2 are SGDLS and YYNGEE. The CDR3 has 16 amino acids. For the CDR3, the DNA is TGTGCCAGCAGCGTCTTGGGGACAGGGGTGATCTACGAGCAGTACTTC. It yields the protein CASSVLGTGVIYEQYF.

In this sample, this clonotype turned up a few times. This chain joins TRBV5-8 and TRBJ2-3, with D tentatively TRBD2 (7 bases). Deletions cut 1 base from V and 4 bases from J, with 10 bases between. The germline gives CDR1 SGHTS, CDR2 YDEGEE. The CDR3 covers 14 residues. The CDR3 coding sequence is TGTGCCAGCAGCTTGCGGGGGGCTTCAGATACGCAGTATTTT. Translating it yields CASSLRGASDTQYF.

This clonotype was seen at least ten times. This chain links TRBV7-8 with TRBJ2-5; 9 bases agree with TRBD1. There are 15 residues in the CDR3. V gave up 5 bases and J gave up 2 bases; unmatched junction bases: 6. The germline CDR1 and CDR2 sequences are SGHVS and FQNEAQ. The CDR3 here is CASSLYGQGQETQYF. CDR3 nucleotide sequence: TGTGCCAGCAGCCTCTACGGACAGGGGCAAGAGACCCAGTACTTC.

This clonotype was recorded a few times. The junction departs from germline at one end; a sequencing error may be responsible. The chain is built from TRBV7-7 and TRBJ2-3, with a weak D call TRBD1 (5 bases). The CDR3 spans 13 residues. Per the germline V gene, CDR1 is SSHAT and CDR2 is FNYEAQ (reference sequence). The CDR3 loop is CASSPRQFHTQYF. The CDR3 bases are TGTGCTAGCAGCCCACGACAGTTCCATACGCAGTATTTT.

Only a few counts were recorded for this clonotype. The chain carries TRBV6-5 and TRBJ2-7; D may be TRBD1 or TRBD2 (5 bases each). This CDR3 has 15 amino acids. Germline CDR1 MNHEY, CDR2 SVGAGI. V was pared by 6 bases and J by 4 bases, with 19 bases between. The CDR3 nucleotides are TGTGCCAGCAGGGGGGACCCAGGAGGTGGGTACGAGCAGTACTTC. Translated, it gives CASRGDPGGGYEQYF.

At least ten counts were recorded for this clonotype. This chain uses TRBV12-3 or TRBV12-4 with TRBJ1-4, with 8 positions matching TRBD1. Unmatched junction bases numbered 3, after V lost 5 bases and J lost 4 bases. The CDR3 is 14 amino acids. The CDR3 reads CASSPGQGNEKLFF. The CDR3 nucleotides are TGTGCCAGCAGTCCCGGACAGGGTAATGAAAAACTGTTTTTT.

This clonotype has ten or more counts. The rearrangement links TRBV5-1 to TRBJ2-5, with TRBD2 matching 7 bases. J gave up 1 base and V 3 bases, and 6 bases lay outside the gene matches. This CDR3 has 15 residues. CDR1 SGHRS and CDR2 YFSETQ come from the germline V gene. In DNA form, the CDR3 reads TGCGCCAGCAGCTCTCAACCGGGGGGCCAAGAGACCCAGTACTTC. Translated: CASSSQPGGQETQYF.

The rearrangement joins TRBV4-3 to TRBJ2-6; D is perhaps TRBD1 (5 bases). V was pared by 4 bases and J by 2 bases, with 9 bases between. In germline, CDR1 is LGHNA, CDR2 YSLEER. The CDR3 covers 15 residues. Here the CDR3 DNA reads TGCGCCAGCAGCCTCGGACAACCTGGGGCCAACGTCCTGACTTTC. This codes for CASSLGQPGANVLTF.